This T cell receptor (beta chain) was sequenced during a study of tumor-infiltrating lymphocytes in primary liver carcinoma (dated by TCRdb to between 2016 and 2019). With respect to the entire study: Of the five patients (three men and two women, aged 30 to 69 years), four had hepatocellular carcinoma and one had combined HCC and intrahepatic cholangiocarcinoma. The five patients had tumors staged T1-T3 N0M0, with maximum diameters ranging from about 4.2 to 11 cm. Samples yielded roughly 3.65 to 7.13 million productive TCRbeta reads; read depth did not differ significantly between tissue types. Repertoires from technical replicates were highly reproducible, with mean shared-clone rates approximately 0.9 and correlation coefficients above 0.98. Across five regions of each liver tumor, along with adjacent normal tissue and blood, the study brought together TCRbeta repertoire sequencing, expression microarrays and whole-exome sequencing. A total of roughly 35 specimens from 5 patients, comprising roughly 25 tumor regions, 5 adjacent noncancerous liver tissues and 5 peripheral blood samples, were covered by TCRbeta repertoire sequencing.

Reading from cysteine to phenylalanine, the CDR3 counts 15 amino acids. CDR3 DNA is the only sequence kept; it has 45 bases, read in frame from the first base. Per the germline V gene, SGHDN is the CDR1 and FVKESK is the CDR2. Total RNA and DNA were co-extracted from around 20-30 mg of bulk tissue with the AllPrep DNA/RNA mini kit, without cell sorting. Between late 2015 and early 2016, a few patients in China with histopathologically diagnosed primary liver carcinoma had surgical resection. Chronic HBV infection was present in the patients, and the patients were treatment-naive at sampling. Pieces of fresh tumor and adjacent tissue were cut in half, with one half kept in RNAlater at -80 degrees C and the other half sent for histology. TCRbeta-specific cDNA was reverse-transcribed from 500 ng total RNA using a constant-region primer and ProtoScript II reverse transcriptase. TCRbeta libraries were built with three nested multiplex PCR rounds, a slightly modified ARM-PCR procedure. Each of the first two PCR rounds ran for approximately 11 cycles and used multiplex TRBV1-TRBV30 forward primers together with a Cbeta reverse primer. A final 25-cycle PCR with Deep VentR polymerase added sample barcodes and Illumina adapters. Amplicons of 200-500 bp were gel-purified with a QIAquick gel extraction kit before sequencing. TCRbeta amplicons were sequenced on an Illumina HiSeq 2500 with 250-bp paired-end reads. In the paper's pipeline: Quality trimming of reads was performed with Trimmomatic v0.33, and paired reads were merged with FLASH v1.2.11 so that full CDR3 sequences could be recovered. MiGEC v1.2.1b assigned V, D and J germline segments to the rearranged TCRbeta sequences. Clonotype statistics, along with Shannon-Wiener diversity indices, were calculated using VDJtools v1.0.0. To cut down on sampling bias, every analysis after diversity analysis relied on just the 250 most abundant clonotypes from each sample. TCRdb took the public reads, trimmed them with fastp at Q25, ran MiXCR for clone calling and kept in-frame beta chains. When rows share a CDR3 protein, they turn into one entry using the most common DNA and genes. None of the V and J calls come from the authors' own analysis; TCRdb made them. Across this sample there are 90,000 to 150,000 distinct CDR3 sequences, with around 65% seen only once. The top ten constitute over 8% of the sample.

Worth noting for this clonotype: Its antigen has not been determined. A much larger clone differs from this one at a single base, so this may be a read error.

The paper as a whole reports these results and caveats: Since the samples were bulk and unsorted, there was no way to compare CD4+ and CD8+ T cell repertoires. The study included only four or five patients, and the authors note findings should be validated in a larger study. Only the TCR beta chain was sequenced, which likely underestimates true repertoire diversity because unpaired alpha chains were not captured. Repertoire overlap was found to be higher between tumor regions (mean around 35%) than between tumor-adjacent (roughly 17%) or tumor-blood (around 15%) pairs, consistent with antigen-driven expansion. A significantly larger repertoire fraction was made up by the top 250 clones in tumors than in blood (p = 0.039).

This chain is built from TRBV14 and TRBJ2-4; the D gene may be TRBD1 or TRBD2, since each aligns over 5 bases. This receptor was obtained from a woman aged 60-75 years with primary liver carcinoma and hepatitis B virus infection. Sequencing was done on a sample of tumor-adjacent normal liver tissue. The sequenced DNA is TGTGCCAGCAGTTCCTTGGGGGACGCCAAAACCATTCAGTACTTC. This is translated as CASSSLGDAKTIQYF.